This T cell receptor (beta chain) stems from a study of blood T cell repertoires in COVID-19. For the study at large: Sources were T cells, B-cell-depleted T cells, or PBMCs; the material itself was cDNA or gDNA.

Donors of Cohort 3 who recovered were those that had two negative PCRs, clearance, or symptom resolution. Profiling relied on immunoSEQ multiplex PCR, and the TCRdb table lists in-frame clones only, not all of them. This table has around 200,000 clones, 85% to 90% appearing once. This clone turned up a few times. Germline CDR1 reads MNHEY; CDR2 reads SMNVEV (reference sequence). The CDR3 runs 16 residues. Deletions cut 5 bases from V and 0 bases from J, with 13 bases between. The chain employs TRBV27 and TRBJ1-4, with D perhaps matching TRBD1 (5 bases). Sequencing was performed on PBMCs or T cells enriched from blood (not recorded which). This sequence was found in a man aged 40-55 years who had recovered from COVID-19. The CDR3 region is CASSRGYRSTNEKLFF. The CDR3 DNA is TGTGCCAGCAGTAGGGGATACAGATCAACTAATGAAAAACTGTTTTTT.